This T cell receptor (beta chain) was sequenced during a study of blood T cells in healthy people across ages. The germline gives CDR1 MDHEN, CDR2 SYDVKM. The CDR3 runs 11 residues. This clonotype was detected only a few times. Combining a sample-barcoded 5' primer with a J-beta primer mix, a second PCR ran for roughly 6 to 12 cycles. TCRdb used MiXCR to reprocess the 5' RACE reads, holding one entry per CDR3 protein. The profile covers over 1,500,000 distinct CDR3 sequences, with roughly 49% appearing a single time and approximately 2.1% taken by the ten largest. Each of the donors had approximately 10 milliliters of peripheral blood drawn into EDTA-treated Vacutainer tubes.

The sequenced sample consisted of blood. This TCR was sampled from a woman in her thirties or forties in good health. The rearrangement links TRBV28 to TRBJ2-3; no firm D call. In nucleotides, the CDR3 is TGTGTGTCGGTTGGGACAGATACGCAGTATTTT. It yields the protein CVSVGTDTQYF.